This T cell receptor (beta chain) was captured in a study of tumor-infiltrating lymphocytes in primary liver carcinoma. Study-wide context: The study included patients who were men and women aged 30 to 69 years. Study-level results: Among top clones, only about 8-25% appeared in all five tumor regions. Tumor tissue displayed a significantly greater top-250-clone fraction than blood (p = 0.039).

The tissue used was unsorted bulk material of about 19-33 mg. RNA and DNA were co-extracted from it with the AllPrep DNA/RNA mini kit. None of the patients had received treatment, and all had chronic HBV infection. There are a few counts of this clonotype. The antigen is not known. One end of the junction does not line up with germline, which may come from a read error. Researchers generated TCR beta cDNA from approximately 520 ng of total RNA, relying on a constant-region primer. Libraries for TCR beta were built through three nested multiplex PCR rounds, which together made up a slightly modified ARM-PCR procedure. TCRdb itself ran the multiplex PCR reads through MiXCR, one entry per CDR3 protein. Found here are around 47,000 distinct CDR3 sequences, 73% of them singletons; the top ten hold about 18%. The sequence derives from a man aged 35 to 55 with primary liver carcinoma and hepatitis B virus infection. The sequenced material came from liver tumor tissue from sampling region 2. Subset denoted: tumor region T2, inferior pole.

The CDR3 loop is CASSQGRGSHYGYTF. The CDR3 bases are TGCGCAAGCAGCCAAGGGAGGGGGTCTCACTATGGCTACACCTTC. The chain links TRBV4-3 to TRBJ1-2; weak D call: TRBD1 (6 bases). Germline CDR1 is LGHNA and CDR2 is YSLEER. The CDR3 runs to 15 residues.